What follows is one TCR beta chain and its context. Trimming cost V 7 bases and J 1 base, with 16 bases left between them. The germline V gene encodes CDR1 SGHAT and CDR2 FQNNGV. The CDR3 spans 15 residues. How the authors handled the data: Amplified reference gene primers provided the basis for estimating nucleated cell counts. Repertoires were generated with immunoSEQ multiplex PCR, while TCRdb's copy carries only in-frame clones and drops some. V and J calls and clone size are those listed in that table; D and trimming were worked out from the DNA. The profile shows roughly 250,000 clones, around four fifths of them singletons. This specimen belongs to a study of blood T cell repertoires in COVID-19. Study-wide background: Acute-phase and convalescent COVID-19 samples originated in the United States, Italy and Spain. PBMCs, B-cell-depleted T cells, or T cells were the source of the cDNA or gDNA that made up the material.

The source of this sequence is a woman in her fifties or sixties with active or convalescent COVID-19. The genes are TRBV11-2 and TRBJ1-1; perhaps TRBD1 as D (6 bases). Sequenced sample: peripheral blood. CDR3 coding DNA: TGTGCCAGCACCATCCGGGGGGCTTCGAACACTGAAGCTTTCTTT. Translated, it gives CASTIRGASNTEAFF.